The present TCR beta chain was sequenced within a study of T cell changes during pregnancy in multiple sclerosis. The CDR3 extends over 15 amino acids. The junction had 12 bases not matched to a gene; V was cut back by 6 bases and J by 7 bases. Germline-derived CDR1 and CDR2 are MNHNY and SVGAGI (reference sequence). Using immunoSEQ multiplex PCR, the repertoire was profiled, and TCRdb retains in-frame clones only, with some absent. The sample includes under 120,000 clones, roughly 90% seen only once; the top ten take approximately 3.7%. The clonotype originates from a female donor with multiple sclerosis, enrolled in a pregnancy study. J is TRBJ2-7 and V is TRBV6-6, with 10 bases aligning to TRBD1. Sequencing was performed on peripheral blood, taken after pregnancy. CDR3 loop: CASRTFRDRGWEQYF. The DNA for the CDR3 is TGTGCCAGCAGAACATTCCGGGACAGGGGTTGGGAGCAGTACTTC.